This TCR beta chain was recovered during a study of T cell responses to AZD1222 COVID-19 vaccine. Whole-study context: Recipients boosted at about 4 weeks or about 12 weeks are pooled.

The repertoire was sequenced with immunoSEQ multiplex PCR; TCRdb's copy has only in-frame clones and lacks some. Seen here are 150,000 or so clones, approximately 90% observed once, and the top ten hold about 3.7%. General study points: Close to half of all spike-specific TCRs reportedly target regions of the variants that are unmutated.

Germline lookup yields CDR1 MNHEY and CDR2 SVGAGI. The CDR3 has 14 residues. V gave up 7 bases and J gave up 1 base, with 14 bases separating them. With respect to this clone: The target antigen is unknown.

V is TRBV6-5 and J is TRBJ2-7; no clear D gene. The sequencing here drew on peripheral blood, taken on day 0 of AZD1222 vaccination. The sequence came from an adult in good health. The CDR3 protein is CASTWGGGSYEQYF. CDR3 in DNA: TGTGCCAGCACATGGGGTGGCGGATCCTACGAGCAGTACTTC.